This T cell receptor (beta chain) is drawn from a study of CD8+CD57+ T cells in acquired aplastic anemia. Study findings and constraints: The number of CD8+ CDR3 sequences shared by patients and controls was approximately 28. CD8+ Simpson's diversity showed no significant patient-control difference.

In regard to this clonotype: Antigen: not known.

Patients sequenced had flow cytometry evidence of CD8+CD57+ cell expansion. Germline lookup yields CDR1 SGHVS and CDR2 FQNEAQ. Deletions cut 5 bases from V and 3 bases from J, with 14 bases between. This CDR3 has 15 residues. Both TCR beta VDJ combination and CDR3 sequence profiling were carried out. Genomic DNA was the template for this profiling. TCRdb reprocessed the reads with MiXCR, giving one entry per CDR3 protein. The profile shows approximately 130,000 distinct CDR3 sequences, over 55% of them singletons. The receptor's source is a human donor with aplastic anemia. The sample taken for sequencing was sorted CD4+, CD8+, or CD8+CD57+ T cells (not recorded which) from PBMCs. The chain links TRBV7-8 to TRBJ2-1, with D possibly TRBD1 on 7 matching bases. The CDR3 DNA is TGTGCCAGCAGCCCAAAGCAGGGGGGCTACAATGAGCAGTTCTTC. Its translation is CASSPKQGGYNEQFF.